This entry features one T cell receptor (beta chain) sequence. Its target is unknown. The source of the sample is a study of T cell responses to AZD1222 COVID-19 vaccine. General study points: Following two doses of AZD1222, Spike-specific TCR breadth and depth rose. Nearly half of spike-specific TCRs reportedly go after variant regions that carry no mutations. Seropositive AZD1222 recipients at baseline numbered only 5 to 7. Clonal diversity was possibly underestimated, and the donors were mostly white British, with more females.

Germline assignment: CDR1 SGDLS and CDR2 YYNGEE. V trimming: 1 base; J trimming: 5 bases; junction bases outside the gene matches: 1. The CDR3 contains 14 residues. Clones were read by immunoSEQ multiplex PCR, and TCRdb kept only the in-frame ones, dropping some. The sample lists 4,000 to 5,000 clones, around 89% seen once, with 5.2% in the top ten. J is TRBJ2-5 and V is TRBV9, with TRBD2 matching over 11 bases. This sample comprised peripheral blood, obtained 28 days after the second AZD1222 dose. This TCR came from an adult who received the AZD1222 COVID-19 vaccine. This CDR3 reads CASSVTSGSETQYF. Written as DNA, the CDR3 is TGTGCCAGCAGCGTAACTAGCGGGAGCGAGACCCAGTACTTC.